The rows below give T cell receptor beta chains drawn from one sample of a study of tumor and adjacent non-tumor tissue in lung cancer. Via MiXCR, TCRdb re-called the multiplex PCR reads, giving one row per CDR3 protein. The data contain about 200,000 distinct CDR3 sequences, about 71% of them seen just once; the ten biggest clones take up 20% to 25%. Specimen: lung tumor tissue. The receptor source for this set is a man aged 55 to 70 with non-small cell lung cancer. Each CDR3 is given with its conserved first and last residue. Each record gives: D gene, J gene, clone size, V gene, CDR3 DNA, CDR3 protein. D genes are given only for firm matches. Part of the rows lack a size; the others show once, few, many or a class for expanded clones.

D gene: TRBD1; J gene: TRBJ1-1; clone size: .; V gene: TRBV11-2; CDR3 DNA: TGTGCCAGCAGACCGGGACAGAGGCGGAAAGAAGCTTTCTTT; CDR3 protein: CASRPGQRRKEAFF
D gene: TRBD1; J gene: TRBJ1-1; clone size: .; V gene: TRBV29-1; CDR3 DNA: TGCAGCGCCTCGGACAGGGTGGACATTGAAGGTTTCTTT; CDR3 protein: CSASDRVDIEGFF
D gene: TRBD2; J gene: TRBJ2-7; clone size: .; V gene: TRBV20-1; CDR3 DNA: TGCAGTGTTTTGACTAGCGGGTTCTGCTACGAGCAGTACTTC; CDR3 protein: CSVLTSGFCYEQYF
D gene: .; J gene: TRBJ2-3; clone size: .; V gene: TRBV11-2; CDR3 DNA: TGTGCCAGCAACCTTTTTCAGGGCTCTAGCACAGATGCGCAGTATTTT; CDR3 protein: CASNLFQGSSTDAQYF
D gene: .; J gene: TRBJ2-5; clone size: many; V gene: TRBV4-2; CDR3 DNA: TGTGCCAGCAGCCAAGATTCCCAGGGGTCTGGAGAGACCCAGTACTTC; CDR3 protein: CASSQDSQGSGETQYF
D gene: .; J gene: TRBJ2-5; clone size: .; V gene: TRBV20-1; CDR3 DNA: TGCAGTTATCACCCCGCTGTTACAGGGTTTCAAGAGACCCAGTACTTC; CDR3 protein: CSYHPAVTGFQETQYF
D gene: .; J gene: TRBJ1-1; clone size: .; V gene: TRBV6-2/TRBV6-3; CDR3 DNA: TGTGCCAGAGGAGCCATTGAAACTTTCTTT; CDR3 protein: CARGAIETFF
D gene: .; J gene: TRBJ1-1; clone size: .; V gene: TRBV12-3/TRBV12-4; CDR3 DNA: TGTGCCAGCAGACCTACAGGGATCACTGAAGCTTTCTTT; CDR3 protein: CASRPTGITEAFF
D gene: TRBD2; J gene: TRBJ2-2; clone size: once; V gene: TRBV11-2; CDR3 DNA: TGTGCCAGCAGCCCTAGCGGACTTACCGGGGAACGGTTTTTT; CDR3 protein: CASSPSGLTGERFF
D gene: .; J gene: TRBJ2-5; clone size: .; V gene: TRBV11-3; CDR3 DNA: TGTGCCAGCATCAGAATAGCTCAAGAGACCCAGTACTTT; CDR3 protein: CASIRIAQETQYF
D gene: .; J gene: TRBJ1-1; clone size: .; V gene: TRBV11-3; CDR3 DNA: TGTGCCAGCAGATTAGGTTCGATCCCTCGGACTTTCTTT; CDR3 protein: CASRLGSIPRTFF
D gene: .; J gene: TRBJ1-5; clone size: .; V gene: TRBV20-1; CDR3 DNA: TGCAGTGCTAGACCGAACAATCAGCCCCAGCATTTT; CDR3 protein: CSARPNNQPQHF
D gene: TRBD2; J gene: TRBJ2-3; clone size: many; V gene: TRBV4-3; CDR3 DNA: TGCGCCAGCAGCCCGGGACTAGCGGGGGATACGCAGTATTTT; CDR3 protein: CASSPGLAGDTQYF
D gene: TRBD1; J gene: TRBJ2-1; clone size: few; V gene: TRBV9; CDR3 DNA: TGTGCCAGCAGCGACGGGACAGGGGGTGGCAATGAGCAGTTCTTC; CDR3 protein: CASSDGTGGGNEQFF
D gene: .; J gene: TRBJ2-3; clone size: once; V gene: TRBV5-5; CDR3 DNA: TGTGCCAGCAGCGGAACTGTAACGGGCTCTAGCACAGATACGCAGTATTTT; CDR3 protein: CASSGTVTGSSTDTQYF
D gene: .; J gene: TRBJ2-1; clone size: .; V gene: TRBV11-2; CDR3 DNA: TGTGCCAGCAGCACTGCTTTTTACAATGGGCAGTTCTTC; CDR3 protein: CASSTAFYNGQFF
D gene: .; J gene: TRBJ2-1; clone size: .; V gene: TRBV5-1; CDR3 DNA: TGCGCCAGCAGCTCGGACTTGAGCTCCTACAATGAGCAGTTCTTC; CDR3 protein: CASSSDLSSYNEQFF